Presented here are 3 T cell receptor beta chains from one specimen sequenced in a study of blood T cell repertoires in COVID-19. The assay was immunoSEQ multiplex PCR, and TCRdb's table has in-frame clones only and misses some. The sample has over 120,000 clones; more than 60% are singletons. The sequenced material came from peripheral blood. These receptors all stem from a woman in her sixties with acute or convalescent COVID-19.

CDR3 nucleotide sequence: TGTGCCAGCAGCCGGCAGGGGGCGAACCGACCGCCCACAGATACGCAGTATTTT. This gives the protein CASSRQGANRPPTDTQYF. The chain uses TRBV3-1 (or the pseudogene TRBV3-2) and TRBJ2-3; TRBD1 matches 8 bases. This CDR3 spans 18 amino acids. Germline CDR1 is LGHDT and CDR2 is YNNKEL (reference sequence). V gave up 4 bases and J gave up 2 bases; unmatched junction bases: 14.

V usage is TRBV3-1 (or the pseudogene TRBV3-2) and J usage is TRBJ2-3; 10 positions match TRBD2. This CDR3 spans 16 amino acids. Germline CDR1 is LGHDT and CDR2 is YNNKEL (reference sequence). V trimming: 3 bases; J trimming: 1 base; junction bases outside the gene matches: 4. CDR3 loop: CASSQTGTSGTDTQYF. CDR3 DNA sequence: TGTGCCAGCAGCCAGACCGGGACTAGCGGCACAGATACGCAGTATTTT.

V is TRBV5-5 and J is TRBJ1-4; maybe TRBD1 (5 bases). This CDR3 region has 15 residues. CDR1 is SGHKS and CDR2 is YYEKEE in the germline V gene (reference sequence). V was shortened by 2 bases and J by 7 bases, with 15 bases between the two germline ends. Here the CDR3 DNA reads TGTGCCAGCAGCTTTAACGGGGCGCGGGGTGAAAAACTGTTTTTT. Amino acid sequence: CASSFNGARGEKLFF.